The T cell receptor beta chain described here comes from a study of human T cells and chemical hapten exposure. Single cDNA molecules in the library carried unique molecular identifiers attached during preparation. TCRdb itself ran the RACE reads through MiXCR, one entry per CDR3 protein. The sample holds about 350,000 distinct CDR3 sequences; 5% to 6.5% are singletons and the top ten take over 7%. The study, taken as a whole, reports: PT1 expanded TCR counts correlated positively with patch test score.

Germline lookup yields CDR1 DFQATT and CDR2 SNEGSKA (reference sequence). The CDR3 length is 14 residues. Trimming removed 5 bases at V and 7 bases at J, with 21 bases between. Time point: pre-sensitization, week 0. Indicated treatment: therapeutic diphenylcyclopropenone sensitization with weekly scalp DPC. As to this clonotype: Its specificity is unknown.

The chain is built from TRBV20-1 and TRBJ2-7, with TRBD1 as a possible D gene (6 bases). Sequencing was performed on whole blood, taken in connection with sensitization to the hapten diphenylcyclopropenone (DPC). The sequence was obtained from a woman aged 18-29 years with alopecia areata. Some clones in this sample may be carry-over from other donors' samples. The CDR3 DNA reads as TGCAGTGCTCAAATCGTGGCAGGGGTTGGGGAGCAGTACTTC. This sequence encodes CSAQIVAGVGEQYF.